This T cell receptor (beta chain) was captured in a study of T cell clonality in common variable immunodeficiency. Study-level findings and limits: Reportedly, TCR beta sequences from common variable immunodeficiency showed fewer deletions and N-nucleotide insertions.

Diagnosis required reduced IgG, IgA and/or IgM with specific antibody deficiency. Patients and controls were mostly of Caucasian heritage. For at least one year, all CVID subjects received replacement immunoglobulin. Here immunoSEQ multiplex PCR was the method, and the copy in TCRdb shows in-frame clones only, minus some. The sample holds more than 20,000 clones, and no clone turns up only once. This clone was detected ten times or more. The target antigen is unknown. The CDR3 extends 3 residues past the end of the read, so its final part is completed from the germline J gene. In germline, CDR1 is DFQATT, CDR2 SNEGSKA (reference sequence). The CDR3 length is 16 residues. Trimming shortened V by 6 bases and J by 7 bases, and 25 bases separated the two germline ends.

The sequence was obtained from a human donor with common variable immunodeficiency. V and J are TRBV20-1 and TRBJ1-5; tentative D call: TRBD1 (5 bases). Sequencing was performed on peripheral blood mononuclear cells. The CDR3 DNA, read in part, is TGCAGTGCCCCTTGGGGGGTAGTTGGGGGAGGCCAGCCC. Translating gives CSAPWGVVGGGQP. The whole CDR3 protein is CSAPWGVVGGGQPQHF.